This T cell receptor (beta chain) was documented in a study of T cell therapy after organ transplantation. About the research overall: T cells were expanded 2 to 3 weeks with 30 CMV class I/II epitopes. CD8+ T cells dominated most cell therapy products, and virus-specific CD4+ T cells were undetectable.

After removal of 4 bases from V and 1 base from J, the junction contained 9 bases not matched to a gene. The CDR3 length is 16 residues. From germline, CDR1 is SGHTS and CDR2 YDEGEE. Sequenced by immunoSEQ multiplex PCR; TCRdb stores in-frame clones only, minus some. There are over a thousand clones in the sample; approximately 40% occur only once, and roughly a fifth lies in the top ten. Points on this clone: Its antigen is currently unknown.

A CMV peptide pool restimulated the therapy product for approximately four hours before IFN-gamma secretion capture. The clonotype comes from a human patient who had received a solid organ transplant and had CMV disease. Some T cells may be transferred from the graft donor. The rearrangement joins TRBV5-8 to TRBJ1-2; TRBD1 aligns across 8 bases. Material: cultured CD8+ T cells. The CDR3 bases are TGTGCCAGCAGCCTGATCCCGACAGGGGTTAACTATGGCTACACCTTC. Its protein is CASSLIPTGVNYGYTF.